These T cell receptor beta chains were read from a single sample in a study of blood T cell repertoires in COVID-19. The repertoire was sequenced with immunoSEQ multiplex PCR; TCRdb's copy has only in-frame clones and lacks some. The table lists 200,000 to 300,000 clones, about 86% of them singletons. The sample taken for sequencing was peripheral blood. The receptors stem from a man aged 60 to 75 with acute or convalescent COVID-19. CDR3s include the opening cysteine and the closing phenylalanine or tryptophan. The order of the fields is J gene, clone size, D gene, V gene, CDR3 DNA, CDR3 protein. D genes are given only for firm matches. A clone size is listed for some rows: how often the clone was seen (once, few, many), or a class if it is expanded.

TRBJ1-5	NA	TRBD1	TRBV6-2/TRBV6-3	TGTGCCAGCAGCGATGGACAGGGGAGACTCAATCAGCCCCAGCATTTT	CASSDGQGRLNQPQHF
TRBJ1-6	once	NA	TRBV4-3	TGCGCCAGCAATCAGGGATCGAATAATTCACCCCTCCACTTT	CASNQGSNNSPLHF
TRBJ2-5	NA	NA	TRBV4-2	TGTGCCAGCAGCCAAGAAGGGGGACACTTTCAAGAGACCCAGTACTTC	CASSQEGGHFQETQYF
TRBJ1-1	NA	NA	TRBV30	TGTGCCTGGAGCTCCGGTATGAACACTGAAGCTTTCTTT	CAWSSGMNTEAFF
TRBJ1-5	NA	NA	TRBV19	TGTGCCAGTACGGGTTCGAGCAATCAGCCCCAGCATTTT	CASTGSSNQPQHF
TRBJ2-7	NA	TRBD2	TRBV3-1/TRBV3-2	TGTGCCAGCAGCCAAGATTCGGGGGGGGAGGTGCAGTACTTC	CASSQDSGGEVQYF
TRBJ1-1	NA	NA	TRBV11-2	TGTGCCAGCAGCTTAGATAGGGTACGGCGAGGGGAAGCTTTCTTT	CASSLDRVRRGEAFF
TRBJ2-7	NA	TRBD2	TRBV7-2	TGTGCCAGCAGCCCCGGGACTAGCGGGCTCGAGCAGTACTTC	CASSPGTSGLEQYF
TRBJ2-1	NA	TRBD2	TRBV6-5	TGTGCCAGCAGATCTAGCGGACTGGATGAGCAGTTCTTC	CASRSSGLDEQFF
TRBJ2-3	NA	TRBD1	TRBV6-5	TGTGCCAGCAGAGACAGGGTTGAATCAGATACGCAGTATTTT	CASRDRVESDTQYF
TRBJ2-5	NA	TRBD1	TRBV9	TGTGCCAGCAGCTCCCGGGACAGGAGGGATGAGACCCAGTACTTC	CASSSRDRRDETQYF
TRBJ2-1	NA	TRBD1	TRBV11-3	TGTGCCAGCAGCAAATGGACAGGGAATGAGCAGTTCTTC	CASSKWTGNEQFF
TRBJ2-5	NA	NA	TRBV29-1	TGCAGCGTTCTCCTAGCGGAGACCCAGTACTTC	CSVLLAETQYF
TRBJ1-2	NA	TRBD1	TRBV7-2	TGTGCCAGCAGCCCGCAGGGGGCGGATGGCTACACCTTC	CASSPQGADGYTF
TRBJ2-1	once	TRBD2	TRBV7-6	TGTGCCAGCAGCTTTGAACTAGCGGAGGGATGCGATGAGCAGTTCTTC	CASSFELAEGCDEQFF
TRBJ2-5	NA	TRBD2	TRBV7-7	TGTGCTAGCAGCTCCTTAGGGACTAGCGGGACTGAGACCCAGTACTTC	CASSSLGTSGTETQYF
TRBJ1-2	NA	NA	TRBV3-1/TRBV3-2	TGTGCCAGCAGCCAAAGCCGTGGCTACACCTTC	CASSQSRGYTF
TRBJ1-2	NA	NA	TRBV28	TGTGCCAGCAGTCCTCCGGGTCTAAGGGGCTACACCTTC	CASSPPGLRGYTF
TRBJ1-3	NA	NA	TRBV28	TGTGCCAGCAGTCCCAGGGTAATTCGAAACACCATATATTTT	CASSPRVIRNTIYF
TRBJ1-2	few	NA	TRBV30	TGTGCCGGGAGACAGGATCCCGGCTATGGCTACACCTTC	CAGRQDPGYGYTF
TRBJ2-7	NA	TRBD2	TRBV5-1	TGCGCCAGCAGCTTGGCTGGGGGACTAGCGGGAGGCGCGCAGTACTTC	CASSLAGGLAGGAQYF
TRBJ1-5	NA	NA	TRBV6-2/TRBV6-3	TGTGCCAGCAGTCGCGGGGATCGGCAGCCCCAGCATTTT	CASSRGDRQPQHF
TRBJ2-7	NA	TRBD2	TRBV7-2	TGTGCCAGCAGCTCCGGGACTAGCGGGCTATACGAGCAGTACTTC	CASSSGTSGLYEQYF
TRBJ2-5	NA	NA	TRBV11-3	TGTGCCAGCAGCCCCCGGCAGGCCCGGGGGGAGACCCAGTACTTC	CASSPRQARGETQYF
TRBJ2-5	once	TRBD2	TRBV5-1	TGCGCCAGCAGCTTCTCTAGCGGGAGGGTAAGAGAGACCCAGTACTTC	CASSFSSGRVRETQYF
TRBJ1-6	many	NA	TRBV7-9	TGTGCCAGCAGCTTCGCGACAGGAAATTCACCCCTCCACTTT	CASSFATGNSPLHF
TRBJ1-2	NA	NA	TRBV5-4	TGTGCCAGCAGCTCCGGACAGAGGGCGGACTATGGCTACACCTTC	CASSSGQRADYGYTF
TRBJ1-1	NA	NA	TRBV24-1	TGTGCCACCAGTGACCCCATAATAGGGACTGGGTCTTTCTTT	CATSDPIIGTGSFF
TRBJ2-1	NA	TRBD1	TRBV11-1	TGTGCCAGCAGCTCCCCCGGGACAGTCTACAATGAGCAGTTCTTC	CASSSPGTVYNEQFF
TRBJ1-5	NA	NA	TRBV4-2	TGTGCCAGCAGCGTGGAGGAGGGCAATCAGCCCCAGCATTTT	CASSVEEGNQPQHF
TRBJ2-2	NA	NA	TRBV9	TGTGCCAGCAGCCCCTTGGCGGAGACGAACACCGGGGAGCTGTTTTTT	CASSPLAETNTGELFF
TRBJ1-2	few	NA	TRBV29-1	TGCAGCGTTCAGACAGGCGACTTTAACTATGGCTACACCTTC	CSVQTGDFNYGYTF
TRBJ1-3	NA	TRBD1	TRBV7-9	TGTGCCAGCAGCTTATATCGTGGGACAGGGGGCGCAACGGGAAACACCATATATTTT	CASSLYRGTGGATGNTIYF
TRBJ1-5	NA	NA	TRBV6-6	TGTGCCAGCATCACAGGGATCCGGGGCAATCAGCCCCAGCATTTT	CASITGIRGNQPQHF
TRBJ2-6	NA	NA	TRBV19	TGTGCCAGTAGTATAGATCTCCCAGGTAGCTCTGGGGCCAACGTCCTGACTTTC	CASSIDLPGSSGANVLTF
TRBJ1-2	few	NA	TRBV14	TGTGCCAGCAGCCGACAGGCCCTTGGCGGCTACACCTTC	CASSRQALGGYTF
TRBJ2-5	NA	NA	TRBV27	TGTGCCAGCAGTGCCGGGTCGACCGTCGGGACCCAGTACTTC	CASSAGSTVGTQYF
TRBJ2-3	NA	NA	TRBV7-2	TGTGCCAGCAGCCTGGAGGGGGGGCGCACAGATACGCAGTATTTT	CASSLEGGRTDTQYF
TRBJ1-2	NA	NA	TRBV19	TGTGCCAGTAGACCTACGACAGTTTTCAACTATGGCTACACCTTC	CASRPTTVFNYGYTF
TRBJ2-7	NA	TRBD1	TRBV30	TGTGCCTATGGAAGGAACAGGGGTGCCTACGAGCAGTACTTC	CAYGRNRGAYEQYF
TRBJ1-1	NA	NA	TRBV25-1	TGTGCCAGCAGTGAGTCGGGAAACACTGAAGCTTTCTTT	CASSESGNTEAFF
TRBJ2-1	NA	TRBD1	TRBV5-1	TGCGCCAGCAGCCCAACGACAGGGGCGGCTGAGCAGTTCTTC	CASSPTTGAAEQFF
TRBJ2-3	NA	TRBD2	TRBV19	TGTGCCAGTTCCTCTCCTGCGGGGGGCACGCAGTATTTT	CASSSPAGGTQYF
TRBJ1-1	NA	TRBD1	TRBV7-9	TGTGCCAGCACCACAGGGGGGACTGAAGCTTTCTTT	CASTTGGTEAFF
TRBJ2-1	NA	NA	TRBV24-1	TGTGCCACCAGTGACGGTTCGAACTCCTACAATGAGCAGTTCTTC	CATSDGSNSYNEQFF
TRBJ1-3	NA	NA	TRBV19	TGTGCCAGTAGGAGCTGGCGGAACTCTGGAAACACCATATATTTT	CASRSWRNSGNTIYF
TRBJ2-1	NA	TRBD1	TRBV25-1	TGTGCCAGCCGACAGGGGGATGAGCAGTTCTTC	CASRQGDEQFF
TRBJ1-1	NA	NA	TRBV12-3/TRBV12-4	TGTGCCAGCAGTTCCACAGGAAACACTGAAGCTTTCTTT	CASSSTGNTEAFF
TRBJ1-1	few	NA	TRBV10-2	TGCGCCAGCAGGCAGACTCCCTCCCCTGAAGCTTTCTTT	CASRQTPSPEAFF
TRBJ2-2	NA	NA	TRBV25-1	TGTGCCAGCAGTGAAGCAGGGAACACCGGGGAGCTGTTTTTT	CASSEAGNTGELFF
TRBJ2-7	NA	NA	TRBV28	TGTGCCAGTGTAAGCGGAACCTACGAGCAGTACTTC	CASVSGTYEQYF
TRBJ1-4	NA	TRBD1	TRBV18	TGTGCCAGCTCACTGGGACAGCTGTTTTTT	CASSLGQLFF
TRBJ1-2	once	NA	TRBV2	TGTGCCAGCAGTTCCCTAGTCGGGAGTGGCTACACCTTC	CASSSLVGSGYTF
TRBJ2-3	NA	TRBD2	TRBV30	TGTGCCTGGAGTAAGACCAGGACTAGTTTAGCAGATACGCAGTATTTT	CAWSKTRTSLADTQYF
TRBJ1-1	NA	NA	TRBV11-3	TGTGCCAGCAGCGCCTCTATGAACACTGAAGCTTTCTTT	CASSASMNTEAFF
TRBJ2-1	NA	TRBD2	TRBV6-5	TGTGCCAGCAGTTATTGGGGCGGGAGGGCCAACAATGAGCAGTTCTTC	CASSYWGGRANNEQFF
TRBJ2-3	NA	NA	TRBV5-1	TGCGCCAGCAGCTCACGACAGGGAGGAACAGATACGCAGTATTTT	CASSSRQGGTDTQYF
TRBJ1-2	NA	TRBD1	TRBV30	TGTGCCTCCCAGAGGGGGCCTAGTGTTGGCTACACCTTC	CASQRGPSVGYTF
TRBJ1-2	NA	TRBD1	TRBV19	TGTGCCAGTACAGACAGGGGGAGAGGTGGCTACACCTTC	CASTDRGRGGYTF